What follows are 20 T cell receptor beta chains derived from one specimen sequenced in a study of shared clonotypes between healthy human individuals. It was CD45RO-negative cells, positively selected for CCR7, that made up naive CD8 cells, with terminally differentiated effector memory CD45RA+ cells excluded. Using immunoSEQ multiplex PCR, the repertoire was profiled, and TCRdb retains in-frame clones only, with some absent. The sample carries hundreds of thousands of clones, 95% to 98% recorded once. Sequencing was done on a sample of naive CD8+ T cells sorted from blood. These receptor sequences come from a young man in good health.

This clone was recorded only once. The CDR3: CATSRRETQYF. In DNA, the CDR3 is TGTGCCACCAGCCGCCGTGAGACCCAGTACTTC. V is TRBV15 and J is TRBJ2-5; D unresolved. The CDR3 length is 11 residues. V was shortened by 5 bases and J by 5 bases, with 6 bases between the two germline ends. CDR1 LNHNV and CDR2 YYDKDF come from the germline V gene (reference sequence).

CDR3 sequence (DNA): TGTGCCAGCAGTAGATACACGGAGTGGGAGTTCTTC. It translates to CASSRYTEWEFF. The V gene is TRBV6-1, the J gene TRBJ2-1; D gene uncertain. Germline-derived CDR1 and CDR2 are MNHNS and SASEGT. CDR3 length: 12 residues. V was trimmed by 5 bases and J by 14 bases, leaving 16 bases between them.

This rearrangement joins TRBV15 to TRBJ1-3, with D possibly matching TRBD1 (6 bases). CDR1 is LNHNV and CDR2 is YYDKDF in the germline V gene (reference sequence). V was clipped by 1 base and J by 0 bases, with 10 bases between them. The CDR3 spans 16 residues. This chain's CDR3 is CATSRGTGNSGNTIYF. The DNA of the CDR3 is TGTGCCACCAGCAGAGGCACAGGGAACTCTGGAAACACCATATATTTT.

The chain links TRBV5-4 to TRBJ1-1; no firm D call. The CDR3 runs 14 residues. Germline V gene lookup returns CDR1 SGHNT and CDR2 YYREEE (reference sequence). Trimming pared 3 bases from V and 3 bases from J, leaving 12 bases between. CDR3 in DNA: TGTGCCAGCAGCTCGGGTCCGGGTGACACTGAAGCTTTCTTT. Protein product: CASSSGPGDTEAFF.

The chain employs TRBV4-2 and TRBJ1-1, with D uncertain. V shed 2 bases and J shed 3 bases, with 7 bases lying between them. CDR3 length: 13 residues. CDR1 is LGHNA and CDR2 is YNFKEQ in the germline V gene. DNA for the CDR3: TGTGCCAGCAGCCAATCGAGGGACACTGAAGCTTTCTTT. Protein sequence: CASSQSRDTEAFF.

The chain joins TRBV7-2 to TRBJ2-5; no clear D gene. The V end was cut by 5 bases, the J end by 3 bases, with 13 bases between. The germline gives CDR1 SGHTA, CDR2 FQGNSA. The CDR3 is 14 residues long. Here the CDR3 reads CASSPFGTEETQYF. In nucleotides, the CDR3 is TGTGCCAGCAGCCCCTTTGGAACCGAAGAGACCCAGTACTTC.

The CDR3 is CASSDYPRLTDTQYF. The DNA for the CDR3 is TGTGCCAGCAGTGACTACCCTAGGCTGACAGATACGCAGTATTTT. The V gene is TRBV6-4, the J gene TRBJ2-3; D not certain. The CDR3 consists of 15 residues. Trimming removed 1 base from V and 3 bases from J, with 11 bases in between. CDR1 is MRHNA and CDR2 is SNTAGT in the germline V gene.

The chain has TRBV7-9 and TRBJ2-7; D is possibly TRBD1 (5 bases). CDR3 length: 14 amino acids. Germline V CDR1 and CDR2: SEHNR, FQNEAQ (reference sequence). V was cut by 1 base and J by 1 base, with 8 bases left in between. The CDR3 region is CASSLETASYEQYF. CDR3 sequence (DNA): TGTGCCAGCAGCTTAGAGACAGCGTCCTACGAGCAGTACTTC.

This chain connects TRBV4-1 to TRBJ1-2; D is possibly TRBD1 (5 bases). The germline CDR1 and CDR2 sequences are MGHRA and YSYEKL. The V end was cut by 0 bases, the J end by 5 bases, with 10 bases between. The CDR3 extends over 14 amino acids. CDR3 bases: TGCGCCAGCAGCCAAGACGGGGGAACTTATGGCTACACCTTC. Translating gives CASSQDGGTYGYTF.

On this clone: At the DNA level, this CDR3 is encoded by other sequences in the same sample as well. The chain employs TRBV9 and TRBJ1-3; D remains ambiguous. This CDR3 is 14 amino acids long. Germline-derived CDR1 and CDR2 are SGDLS and YYNGEE. With 4 bases removed from V and 1 base from J, the gap between germline ends came to 9 bases. CDR3 DNA sequence: TGTGCCAGCAGCCCCCAAGGGTCTGGAAACACCATATATTTT. Its protein product is CASSPQGSGNTIYF.

This chain uses TRBV29-1 with TRBJ2-1, with no clear D. CDR1 and CDR2 (germline): SQVTM, ANQGSEA. V was trimmed by 6 bases and J by 9 bases, leaving 9 bases between them. This CDR3 is 10 amino acids long. The CDR3 nucleotides are TGCAGCGTGAGGACGGTTGAGCAGTTCTTC. Amino acids: CSVRTVEQFF.

The chain joins TRBV4-1 to TRBJ2-7; D ambiguous. There are 14 residues in the CDR3. V was clipped by 0 bases and J by 3 bases, with 9 bases between them. From germline, CDR1 is MGHRA and CDR2 YSYEKL. Here the CDR3 DNA reads TGCGCCAGCAGCCAAGATATAGGATACTACGAGCAGTACTTC. Translation: CASSQDIGYYEQYF.

The chain carries TRBV9 and TRBJ2-2; either TRBD1 or TRBD2 may fit D (5 bases each). The CDR3 consists of 16 residues. V lost 1 base to trimming and J lost 3 bases, with 13 bases between them. Per germline, CDR1 SGDLS and CDR2 YYNGEE. CDR3 in amino acids: CASSVHDRGDTGELFF. The DNA for the CDR3 is TGTGCCAGCAGCGTACACGACAGAGGGGACACCGGGGAGCTGTTTTTT.

J is TRBJ2-1 and V is TRBV11-2, with 12 bases fitting TRBD2. This CDR3 has 16 residues. The ends lost 5 bases at V and 3 bases at J; junction bases unmatched: 5. CDR1 and CDR2 (germline): SGHAT, FQNNGV. This CDR3 reads CASSTRLAGDYNEQFF. In nucleotides, the CDR3 is TGTGCCAGCAGCACCCGACTAGCGGGAGACTACAATGAGCAGTTCTTC.

The rearrangement links TRBV6-6 to TRBJ2-7, with 7 bases identical to TRBD2. Germline CDR1 reads MNHNY; CDR2 reads SVGAGI (reference sequence). Trimming at V came to 10 bases and at J to 3 bases, leaving 6 bases not matched to a gene. The CDR3 totals 12 residues. CDR3 DNA sequence: TGTGCCACCGGGGACTATCTCTACGAGCAGTACTTC. Translation: CATGDYLYEQYF.

Points on this clone: Other DNA sequences in this specimen translate into the identical CDR3. This chain connects TRBV6-6 to TRBJ1-1; D ambiguous. Germline loops: CDR1 MNHNY, CDR2 SVGAGI (reference sequence). The CDR3 is made up of 13 amino acids. The V gene lost 0 bases and the J gene lost 1 base, with 3 bases spanning the gap. The CDR3 loop reads CASSYSANTEAFF. The CDR3 DNA reads TGTGCCAGCAGTTACTCAGCGAACACTGAAGCTTTCTTT.

The V gene is TRBV18, the J gene TRBJ2-5; TRBD2 aligns across 9 bases. The junction had 6 bases not matched to a gene; V was cut back by 3 bases and J by 4 bases. The CDR3 contains 15 residues. Germline values: CDR1 KGHSH, CDR2 LQKENI. CDR3 sequence reads: CASSPNSGSGETQYF. CDR3 nucleotides: TGTGCCAGCTCACCCAATAGCGGGAGCGGAGAGACCCAGTACTTC.

This chain uses TRBV7-3 with TRBJ2-7, with 8 positions matching TRBD2. The CDR3 is 13 amino acids. Germline lookup yields CDR1 SGHTA and CDR2 FQGTGA. Unmatched junction bases numbered 0, after V lost 2 bases and J lost 3 bases. CDR3 sequence reads: CASSLLAGYEQYF. CDR3 in DNA: TGTGCCAGCAGCTTACTAGCGGGCTACGAGCAGTACTTC.

The V gene is TRBV29-1, the J gene TRBJ2-3; D unresolved. Germline CDR1 and CDR2: SQVTM and ANQGSEA. This CDR3 is 12 amino acids long. CDR3 region: CSVVTNPDTQYF. As DNA, the CDR3 is TGCAGTGTCGTGACCAATCCAGATACGCAGTATTTT.

V gene TRBV7-6 combines with J gene TRBJ2-1, with unresolved D. Per the germline V gene, CDR1 is SGHVS and CDR2 is FNYEAQ. This CDR3 contains 11 residues. The ends were cut back, 6 bases at V and 4 bases at J, with 4 bases in the middle. The CDR3 nucleotides read TGTGCCAGCAGATTATACAATGAGCAGTTCTTC. It encodes CASRLYNEQFF.